These 27 T cell receptor beta chains were sequenced from one sample in a study of blood T cell repertoires in COVID-19. Sequencing used immunoSEQ multiplex PCR; TCRdb keeps in-frame clones, though not all of them. The repertoire consists of roughly 100,000 clones, with approximately 84% occurring once and the leading ten covering about 12%. The specimen was peripheral blood. Receptors were obtained from a human donor in a cohort sampled during active COVID-19.

The V gene is TRBV18, the J gene TRBJ2-5; 10 bases line up with TRBD2. This CDR3 is 15 amino acids long. Trimming took 0 bases from V and 3 from J; bases not matched to a gene: 1. Germline CDR1 KGHSH, CDR2 LQKENI. CDR3 sequence: CASSPPGLAEETQYF. The CDR3 DNA is TGTGCCAGCTCACCACCAGGACTAGCGGAAGAGACCCAGTACTTC.

The chain uses TRBV24-1 and TRBJ2-3; D is unresolved. The CDR3 contains 11 residues. Germline lookup yields CDR1 KGHDR and CDR2 SFDVKD. Trimming stripped 6 bases from V and 9 bases from J, with 9 bases between. DNA of the CDR3: TGTGCCACCAGTTCGACTGGAACGCAGTATTTT. Residues: CATSSTGTQYF.

This clone came up once. This chain uses TRBV5-1 with TRBJ2-7, with D perhaps TRBD2 (6 bases). The CDR3 has 15 residues. The germline gives CDR1 SGHRS, CDR2 YFSETQ. Deletions cut 5 bases from V and 1 base from J, with 16 bases between. CDR3 nucleotides: TGCGCCAGCAGATCGGTCGGGGGACCTTCCTACGAGCAGTACTTC. Translating it yields CASRSVGGPSYEQYF.

The chain couples TRBV7-6 to TRBJ1-4; 11 bases fit TRBD1. The CDR3 has 20 amino acids. The V gene end was trimmed by 5 bases and the J gene end by 0 bases; junction bases not matched to a gene: 14. Germline V gives CDR1 SGHVS, CDR2 FNYEAQ. The CDR3 reads CASSPYWTGGFSTTNEKLFF. Here the CDR3 DNA reads TGTGCCAGCAGCCCGTACTGGACAGGGGGCTTTTCGACAACTAATGAAAAACTGTTTTTT.

This clone showed up just once. This chain links TRBV4-2 with TRBJ2-7; TRBD1 might be the D (6 bases). Germline lookup yields CDR1 LGHNA and CDR2 YNFKEQ. This CDR3 is 15 amino acids long. The V end was cut by 0 bases, the J end by 2 bases, with 11 bases between. The CDR3 reads CASSQDLGQPYEQYF. The CDR3, as DNA: TGTGCCAGCAGCCAAGATCTTGGACAGCCCTACGAGCAGTACTTC.

This clone has a single count. This chain joins TRBV3-1 (or the pseudogene TRBV3-2) and TRBJ2-2; D is possibly TRBD2 (6 bases). Germline V gene sequence: CDR1 LGHDT, CDR2 YNNKEL (reference sequence). V was clipped by 0 bases and J by 4 bases, with 12 bases between them. The CDR3 has 16 amino acids. CDR3 in DNA: TGTGCCAGCAGCCAAGATCGGGGGTTTGGCACCGGGGAGCTGTTTTTT. This codes for CASSQDRGFGTGELFF.

J is TRBJ2-2 and V is TRBV5-7, with D perhaps matching TRBD1 (5 bases). TRBV5-7 is flagged as an ORF with uncertain function. Between the trimmed V and J ends, which lost 4 bases and 0 bases, there was a span of 13 bases. The CDR3 runs to 16 residues. The CDR3 region is CASSVVQGTNTGELFF. Here the CDR3 DNA reads TGTGCCAGCAGCGTTGTGCAGGGCACGAACACCGGGGAGCTGTTTTTT.

The rearrangement joins TRBV7-3 to TRBJ1-6, with TRBD1 matching over 7 bases. The CDR3 spans 15 residues. Germline V gene lookup returns CDR1 SGHTA and CDR2 FQGTGA. V lost 1 base and J lost 7; bases outside the gene matches: 4. The CDR3, as DNA: TGTGCCAGCAGCTTAAACCGACAGGGCAATTCACCCCTCCACTTT. It is translated as CASSLNRQGNSPLHF. Variable domain in full (rest from reference TRBV7-3 and TRBJ1-6): GAGVSQTPSNKVTEKGKYVELRCDPISGHTALYWYRQSLGQGPEFLIYFQGTGAADDSGLPNDRFFAVRPEGSVSTLKIQRTERGDSAVYLCASSLNRQGNSPLHFGNGTRLTVT.

The chain has TRBV6-6 and TRBJ2-7; the match to TRBD1 covers 9 bases. Per the germline V gene, CDR1 is MNHNY and CDR2 is SVGAGI (reference sequence). The length of the CDR3 is 13 residues. Germline trimming cut 8 bases from V and 1 base from J; bases unmatched to any gene: 3. Here the CDR3 DNA reads TGTGCCAGCCGTGGACAGGGGTCCTACGAGCAGTACTTC. It translates to CASRGQGSYEQYF.

Concerning this clone itself: Distinct nucleotide sequences in the sample also encode this CDR3. The chain recombines TRBV9 with TRBJ1-3; the D gene is possibly TRBD1 (5 bases). CDR1 and CDR2 (germline): SGDLS, YYNGEE. The V end was cut by 0 bases, the J end by 0 bases, with 7 bases between. This CDR3 comprises 15 residues. CDR3 DNA sequence: TGTGCCAGCAGCGTAGGGGGCGGCTCTGGAAACACCATATATTTT. Its translation: CASSVGGGSGNTIYF.

The V and J genes are TRBV7-9 and TRBJ1-4, with 8 positions matching TRBD1. This CDR3 region has 14 residues. CDR1 SEHNR and CDR2 FQNEAQ come from the germline V gene (reference sequence). The V segment lost 4 bases and the J segment 8 bases; nucleotides outside the gene matches: 6. The CDR3 here is CASSSTGDGEKLFF. In DNA form, the CDR3 reads TGTGCCAGCAGCTCGACAGGGGATGGAGAAAAACTGTTTTTT. Together with reference TRBV7-9 and TRBJ1-4, the CDR3 gives the full variable domain: DTGVSQNPRHKITKRGQNVTFRCDPISEHNRLYWYRQTLGQGPEFLTYFQNEAQLEKSRLLSDRFSAERPKGSFSTLEIQRTEQGDSAMYLCASSSTGDGEKLFFGSGTQLSVL.

V is TRBV10-3 and J is TRBJ2-7, with 9 bases that match TRBD2. CDR1 is ENHRY, CDR2 SYGVKD, per germline. After removal of 9 bases from V and 2 bases from J, the junction contained 5 bases not matched to a gene. The CDR3 has 13 amino acids. The CDR3 nucleotides are TGTGCCATAGGCCCTAGCGGGGCCTACGAGCAGTACTTC. Its translation is CAIGPSGAYEQYF.

The chain has TRBV18 and TRBJ2-1; 11 bases are a match to TRBD1. The V gene end was trimmed by 5 bases and the J gene end by 2 bases; junction bases not matched to a gene: 5. The CDR3 runs to 16 residues. The germline CDR1 and CDR2 sequences are KGHSH and LQKENI. CDR3 residues: CASSSGGQGAYNEQFF. In DNA, the CDR3 is TGTGCCAGCTCATCCGGGGGACAGGGGGCCTACAATGAGCAGTTCTTC.

The V call is TRBV5-1, the J call TRBJ1-6; tentatively, D is TRBD1 (5 bases). Germline CDR1 reads SGHRS; CDR2 reads YFSETQ. There are 14 residues in the CDR3. V lost 1 base to trimming and J lost 8 bases, with 10 bases between them. The CDR3 DNA reads as TGCGCCAGCAGCTTGTCAGGGCTGGATTCACCCCTCCACTTT. Protein: CASSLSGLDSPLHF.

The rearrangement uses TRBV6-5 and TRBJ1-1; D possibly corresponds to TRBD1 (6 bases). The V end was cut by 7 bases, the J end by 8 bases, with 11 bases between. The CDR3 contains 11 residues. Germline CDR1 is MNHEY and CDR2 is SVGAGI. CDR3 amino acids: CASTGQLEAFF. As DNA, the CDR3 is TGTGCCAGCACCGGACAGCTAGAAGCTTTCTTT.

This chain joins TRBV5-1 and TRBJ1-2; D perhaps matches TRBD1 (5 bases). The ends were cut back, 4 bases at V and 5 bases at J, with 18 bases in the middle. In germline, CDR1 is SGHRS, CDR2 YFSETQ. The CDR3 consists of 15 residues. CDR3 DNA sequence: TGCGCCAGCAGCCCGTTAGGGGCCCCTGGGTATGGCTACACCTTC. This encodes CASSPLGAPGYGYTF.

The chain carries TRBV3-1 (or the pseudogene TRBV3-2) and TRBJ1-1; 8 bases match TRBD1. The germline gives CDR1 LGHDT, CDR2 YNNKEL (reference sequence). The V segment lost 9 bases and the J segment 6 bases; nucleotides outside the gene matches: 9. The CDR3 spans 13 residues. This chain's CDR3 is CASMGQTGAEAFF. CDR3 coding DNA: TGTGCCAGTATGGGACAGACAGGGGCTGAAGCTTTCTTT.

This rearrangement joins TRBV21-1 to TRBJ1-1; TRBD1 was called by the table and not checked on the DNA. TRBV21-1 is assigned pseudogene status. The CDR3 length is 14 residues. In DNA, the CDR3 is TGTGCCAGCCCTCGAATACAGGGGCGATTCGGAGCTTTCTTT. Amino acids: CASPRIQGRFGAFF.

This clone was seen once. The chain carries TRBV5-1 and TRBJ1-5; 7 nucleotides agree with TRBD1. The CDR3 runs to 14 residues. CDR1 and CDR2 from the germline V gene are SGHRS and YFSETQ. With V trimmed by 1 base and J by 7 bases, 5 bases remained unmatched. CDR3 amino acids: CASSLTGADQPQHF. CDR3 DNA: TGCGCCAGCAGCTTGACAGGGGCGGACCAGCCCCAGCATTTT.

This chain uses TRBV6-5 with TRBJ1-1, with D possibly TRBD1 on 5 matching bases. The germline V and J ends were trimmed by 6 bases and 2 bases, with 16 bases remaining between them. The CDR3 is 15 amino acids. The germline V gene encodes CDR1 MNHEY and CDR2 SVGAGI. CDR3 residues: CASRVEDRDNTEAFF. CDR3 nucleotide sequence: TGTGCCAGCAGGGTGGAAGACAGAGATAACACTGAAGCTTTCTTT.

The V call is TRBV7-2, the J call TRBJ2-5; D is uncertain. CDR3 length equals 12 residues. V gave up 5 bases and J gave up 1 base, with 5 bases separating them. CDR1 SGHTA and CDR2 FQGNSA come from the germline V gene. The DNA of the CDR3 is TGTGCCAGCAGCCCCGGCCAAGAGACCCAGTACTTC. This codes for CASSPGQETQYF.

This chain connects TRBV30 to TRBJ2-2, with D possibly TRBD2 on 6 matching bases. Germline-derived CDR1 and CDR2 are GTSNPN and SVGIG (reference sequence). CDR3 size: 13 residues. V was cut by 2 bases and J by 4 bases, with 8 bases left in between. In DNA, the CDR3 is TGTGCCTGGAGTCCGCGGGGCACCGGGGAGCTGTTTTTT. It yields the protein CAWSPRGTGELFF.

The chain links TRBV30 to TRBJ1-1; possibly TRBD1 for D (5 bases). Trimming left V 0 bases short and J 1 base short, with 9 bases between. The CDR3 has 14 amino acids. Germline CDR1 GTSNPN, CDR2 SVGIG (reference sequence). The CDR3 sequence is CAWSVGLKNTEAFF. The CDR3 DNA reads TGTGCCTGGAGTGTGGGACTTAAGAACACTGAAGCTTTCTTT.

The chain has TRBV11-2 and TRBJ2-3; D is perhaps TRBD1 (6 bases). The V end was cut by 5 bases, the J end by 5 bases, with 14 bases between. The CDR3 loop spans 14 amino acids. Germline V lookup: CDR1 SGHAT, CDR2 FQNNGV. The CDR3 bases are TGTGCCAGCAGCCTACAGGGTCGGGGAGATACGCAGTATTTT. Encoded protein: CASSLQGRGDTQYF.

The chain employs TRBV30 and TRBJ2-3, with D perhaps matching TRBD1 (6 bases). CDR1 GTSNPN and CDR2 SVGIG come from the germline V gene (reference sequence). The CDR3 runs 12 residues. Trimming removed 8 bases at V and 2 bases at J, with 11 bases between. CDR3 sequence reads: CALRTDTDTQYF. As DNA, the CDR3 is TGTGCCCTCCGGACAGACACAGATACGCAGTATTTT.

The chain joins TRBV27 to TRBJ1-6; possible D gene TRBD1, 6 bases. The CDR3 is 14 residues long. V was clipped by 5 bases and J by 3 bases, with 8 bases between them. CDR1 and CDR2 from the germline V gene are MNHEY and SMNVEV (reference sequence). The CDR3 sequence: CASSNRVYNSPLHF. The CDR3 DNA reads as TGTGCCAGCAGTAACAGGGTCTATAATTCACCCCTCCACTTT.

This clone appeared a few times. This chain links TRBV10-1 with TRBJ1-1; D might be TRBD1 (6 bases). This CDR3 contains 13 residues. Germline values: CDR1 WNHNN, CDR2 SYGVQD (reference sequence). The V gene lost 3 bases and the J gene lost 1 base, with 6 bases spanning the gap. The CDR3 spells CASSEQGNTEAFF. CDR3 nucleotides: TGCGCCAGCAGTGAACAGGGGAACACTGAAGCTTTCTTT.